The 32 T cell receptor beta chains below all came from one sample that was sequenced in a study of T cells in localized non-small cell lung cancer. Using immunoSEQ multiplex PCR, the repertoire was profiled, and TCRdb retains in-frame clones only, with some absent. The data hold 100,000 to 150,000 clones, with approximately 88% observed a single time. The sample consisted of peripheral blood, taken before any cancer treatment. The source of these receptors is a female donor at least 60 years old with stage I lung adenocarcinoma.

The chain combines TRBV2 with TRBJ2-7; 9 nucleotides align to TRBD1. J lost 3 bases, V lost 7 bases, and 7 bases had no gene match. CDR3 size: 14 residues. Germline loops: CDR1 SNHLY, CDR2 FYNNEI. The CDR3 DNA sequence: TGTGCCAGCACCTCGACAGGGGGACGCTACGAGCAGTACTTC. As protein: CASTSTGGRYEQYF.

This clone was observed once. This chain joins TRBV11-2 and TRBJ2-2, with D possibly matching TRBD1 (6 bases). CDR3 length: 16 amino acids. Germline V gene sequence: CDR1 SGHAT, CDR2 FQNNGV. V was pared by 2 bases and J by 2 bases, with 12 bases between. The CDR3 spells CASSLTGQSNTGELFF. CDR3 sequence (DNA): TGTGCCAGCAGCTTAACAGGACAGAGTAACACCGGGGAGCTGTTTTTT.

The chain carries TRBV11-2 and TRBJ1-1; 8 bases match TRBD1. Germline CDR1 reads SGHAT; CDR2 reads FQNNGV. The V segment lost 4 bases and the J segment 5 bases; nucleotides outside the gene matches: 6. The CDR3 sequence is 14 residues long. The CDR3 region is CASSSDRAGTEAFF. The CDR3 nucleotides are TGTGCCAGCAGCTCGGACAGGGCTGGGACTGAAGCTTTCTTT. Drawing the rest from reference TRBV11-2 and TRBJ1-1, the complete variable domain is EAGVAQSPRYKIIEKRQSVAFWCNPISGHATLYWYQQILGQGPKLLIQFQNNGVVDDSQLPKDRFSAERLKGVDSTLKIQPAKLEDSAVYLCASSSDRAGTEAFFGQGTRLTVV.

Only a few counts were recorded for this clone. The V gene is TRBV14, the J gene TRBJ1-1; TRBD1 agrees at 8 bases. J lost 4 bases, V lost 4 bases, and 8 bases had no gene match. The CDR3 length is 15 residues. Germline V gene data show CDR1 as SGHDN and CDR2 as FVKESK. The CDR3: CASSRRTGYSTEAFF. CDR3 bases: TGTGCCAGCAGCCGAAGGACAGGGTATAGCACTGAAGCTTTCTTT.

The chain links TRBV6-1 to TRBJ2-1; TRBD2 might be the D (5 bases). The V gene lost 0 bases and the J gene lost 2 bases, with 11 bases spanning the gap. The CDR3 is 16 amino acids. The V gene's germline CDR1 is MNHNS and CDR2 SASEGT. CDR3 sequence (DNA): TGTGCCAGCAGTGAAGCTCTAGCCGCTACCTACAATGAGCAGTTCTTC. As protein: CASSEALAATYNEQFF.

This clone has only one observation. The rearrangement links TRBV6-1 to TRBJ1-1; D may be TRBD1 (5 bases). The CDR3 extends over 12 amino acids. In germline, CDR1 is MNHNS, CDR2 SASEGT. Trimming shortened V by 5 bases and J by 4 bases, and 8 bases separated the two germline ends. The DNA for the CDR3 is TGTGCCAGCAGTTGGAGGGGCACTGAAGCTTTCTTT. This translates into CASSWRGTEAFF.

The V and J genes are TRBV5-1 and TRBJ2-1; 14 bases match TRBD2. This CDR3 contains 16 residues. CDR1 is SGHRS and CDR2 is YFSETQ in the germline V gene. V trimming: 3 bases; J trimming: 12 bases; junction bases outside the gene matches: 11. In nucleotides, the CDR3 is TGCGCCAGCAGCTGGGGGGCCGGGACTAGCGGGAGTTGGCAGTTCTTC. It encodes CASSWGAGTSGSWQFF.

This chain links TRBV6-5 with TRBJ2-4, with 7 bases matching TRBD1. V lost 10 bases to trimming and J lost 0 bases; unmatched junction nucleotides: 3. The V gene's germline CDR1 is MNHEY and CDR2 SVGAGI. The CDR3 loop spans 13 amino acids. CDR3 protein: CAKDRLAKNIQYF. The DNA of the CDR3 is TGTGCCAAGGACAGGTTAGCCAAAAACATTCAGTACTTC.

V and J are TRBV29-1 and TRBJ2-1; TRBD2 aligns across 8 bases. The CDR3 totals 14 residues. The germline V gene encodes CDR1 SQVTM and CDR2 ANQGSEA. Trimming cost V 6 bases and J 4 bases; bases outside gene matches: 8. CDR3 nucleotide sequence: TGCAGCGTCCGGGGGGTAGCGGGATACAATGAGCAGTTCTTC. Its protein is CSVRGVAGYNEQFF.

The V and J genes are TRBV5-1 and TRBJ2-5; no reliable D call. Germline CDR1 is SGHRS and CDR2 is YFSETQ. The CDR3 has 15 residues. Trimming took off 0 bases at V and 4 bases at J, with 13 bases between the two ends. The CDR3: CASSLALGGPETQYF. DNA for the CDR3: TGCGCCAGCAGCTTGGCCCTGGGCGGCCCAGAGACCCAGTACTTC. The full variable domain, completed using reference TRBV5-1 and TRBJ2-5, is KAGVTQTPRYLIKTRGQQVTLSCSPISGHRSVSWYQQTPGQGLQFLFEYFSETQRNKGNFPGRFSGRQFSNSRSEMNVSTLELGDSALYLCASSLALGGPETQYFGPGTRLLVL.

The genes are TRBV10-3 and TRBJ2-7; TRBD2 aligns across 7 bases. CDR3 length: 14 amino acids. Germline loops: CDR1 ENHRY, CDR2 SYGVKD. V lost 3 bases to trimming and J lost 7 bases; unmatched junction nucleotides: 9. CDR3: CAISESGISREQYF. As DNA, the CDR3 is TGTGCCATCAGTGAAAGCGGGATCAGTCGGGAGCAGTACTTC.

This clone occurred once. This rearrangement joins TRBV5-4 to TRBJ1-1; D is uncertain. Trimming shortened V by 4 bases and J by 4 bases, and 11 bases separated the two germline ends. The CDR3 runs to 13 residues. The germline gives CDR1 SGHNT, CDR2 YYREEE (reference sequence). The CDR3 nucleotides are TGTGCCAGCAGCCTCATTTTGGGCACTGAAGCTTTCTTT. Its translation: CASSLILGTEAFF.

J is TRBJ2-3 and V is TRBV28, with D possibly being TRBD2 (5 bases). Trimming removed 1 base from V and 0 bases from J, with 8 bases in between. Germline CDR1 MDHEN, CDR2 SYDVKM. This CDR3 is built from 15 residues. CDR3 region: CASSLSRRSTDTQYF. CDR3 sequence (DNA): TGTGCCAGCAGTTTATCACGGAGGAGCACAGATACGCAGTATTTT.

This clone was observed once. This chain connects TRBV6-1 to TRBJ2-1; a weak D match, TRBD2 (6 bases). Trimming removed 5 bases from V and 7 bases from J, with 18 bases in between. Germline V gene data show CDR1 as MNHNS and CDR2 as SASEGT. This CDR3 contains 15 residues. The CDR3: CASSSRGARGNEQFF. The DNA of the CDR3 is TGTGCCAGCAGTAGCCGCGGGGCTAGGGGTAATGAGCAGTTCTTC.

The CDR3 DNA reads as TGCGCCAGCAGCTTTCGCGGGAGTAAGGCAGATACGCAGTATTTT. Protein product: CASSFRGSKADTQYF. This chain connects TRBV5-1 to TRBJ2-3, with 7 bases lining up with TRBD2. CDR3 length: 15 amino acids. Germline values: CDR1 SGHRS, CDR2 YFSETQ. Trimming took 2 bases from V and 4 from J; bases not matched to a gene: 7.

This clone appeared a single time. The genes are TRBV2 and TRBJ2-7; 8 bases are shared with TRBD2. This CDR3 contains 13 residues. Trimming at V came to 8 bases and at J to 4 bases, leaving 7 bases not matched to a gene. The V gene's germline CDR1 is SNHLY and CDR2 FYNNEI. CDR3 nucleotide sequence: TGTGCCAGCGTAGCTAGCGGGTTTTACGAGCAGTACTTC. Translated, it gives CASVASGFYEQYF. The variable domain in full, with the rest retrieved from reference TRBV2 and TRBJ2-7, is EPEVTQTPSHQVTQMGQEVILRCVPISNHLYFYWYRQILGQKVEFLVSFYNNEISEKSEIFDDQFSVERPDGSNFTLKIRSTKLEDSAMYFCASVASGFYEQYFGPGTRLTVT.

The chain joins TRBV5-1 to TRBJ2-2, with D possibly TRBD1 on 6 matching bases. This CDR3 has 17 residues. Germline CDR1 reads SGHRS; CDR2 reads YFSETQ. The V end lost 1 base, the J end lost 3 bases, and 16 bases lay between the germline ends. CDR3 bases: TGCGCCAGCAGCTTGCAAGAAAGGGGGATCGACACCGGGGAGCTGTTTTTT. This sequence encodes CASSLQERGIDTGELFF.

The chain's CDR3 is CASSLAPRGDWLSNQPQHF. As DNA, the CDR3 is TGTGCCAGCAGCCTCGCCCCCAGGGGAGACTGGTTGAGCAATCAGCCCCAGCATTTT. The chain recombines TRBV7-8 with TRBJ1-5, with D perhaps matching TRBD1 (6 bases). Germline V gives CDR1 SGHVS, CDR2 FQNEAQ. This CDR3 is 19 amino acids long. V dropped 5 bases and J dropped 1 base, with 24 bases sitting between them.

The rearrangement links TRBV7-8 to TRBJ2-1; no definite D call. Germline CDR1 reads SGHVS; CDR2 reads FQNEAQ. Trimming left V 2 bases short and J 8 bases short, with 7 bases between. CDR3 length: 12 residues. The CDR3 DNA reads TGTGCCAGCAGCTTATATGTCTATGAGCAGTTCTTC. It is translated as CASSLYVYEQFF.

The chain combines TRBV4-1 with TRBJ2-2; 7 bases are shared with TRBD2. V was pared by 10 bases and J by 4 bases, with 15 bases of the junction left unmatched. The CDR3 extends over 16 amino acids. CDR1 and CDR2 (germline): MGHRA, YSYEKL. Written as DNA, the CDR3 is TGCGCCACCGGCGGGGGTGCTCTGCGGGGCACCGGGGAGCTGTTTTTT. This sequence encodes CATGGGALRGTGELFF.

This clone showed up just once. The rearrangement uses TRBV28 and TRBJ1-1; the D is unclear. Looked up from germline, CDR1 is MDHEN and CDR2 is SYDVKM. V was trimmed by 2 bases and J by 0 bases, leaving 16 bases between them. The CDR3 sequence is 17 residues long. The chain's CDR3 is CASSLLHSRILNTEAFF. The CDR3 DNA follows: TGTGCCAGCAGTTTACTCCATTCCAGGATCTTGAACACTGAAGCTTTCTTT.

The V gene is TRBV10-3, the J gene TRBJ2-3; 7 nucleotides line up with TRBD1. The germline CDR1 and CDR2 sequences are ENHRY and SYGVKD. The trim removed 7 bases at V and 1 base at J, leaving 5 bases unmatched. The CDR3 totals 14 residues. The CDR3 DNA follows: TGTGCCATCACCAAGGGGACAGGCACAGATACGCAGTATTTT. Its protein is CAITKGTGTDTQYF.

This chain connects TRBV5-1 to TRBJ2-3; TRBD2 agrees at 10 bases. This CDR3 spans 16 amino acids. J was trimmed by 3 bases and V by 5 bases; bases with no gene match: 9. Germline loops: CDR1 SGHRS, CDR2 YFSETQ. The CDR3 region is CASRADSGRPTDTQYF. As DNA, the CDR3 is TGCGCCAGCAGGGCAGATAGCGGGAGGCCAACAGATACGCAGTATTTT.

V is TRBV27 and J is TRBJ1-1; D is ambiguous. This CDR3 comprises 13 residues. Germline V gene lookup returns CDR1 MNHEY and CDR2 SMNVEV (reference sequence). Trimming pared 2 bases from V and 1 base from J, leaving 5 bases between. The CDR3 spells CASSLQRNTEAFF. The CDR3 DNA is TGTGCCAGCAGTTTACAGAGGAACACTGAAGCTTTCTTT.

The chain links TRBV28 to TRBJ1-2; D gene unclear. Germline V lookup: CDR1 MDHEN, CDR2 SYDVKM. Between the trimmed V and J ends, which lost 3 bases and 0 bases, there was a span of 11 bases. The CDR3 contains 15 residues. The CDR3 DNA follows: TGTGCCAGCAGTTTGGCTGACGGAGCTAACTATGGCTACACCTTC. As protein: CASSLADGANYGYTF.

The chain uses TRBV7-2 and TRBJ2-1, with 7 bases that match TRBD2. With 1 base clipped from V and 9 bases from J, the junction kept 12 bases outside the gene matches. Germline V gene lookup returns CDR1 SGHTA and CDR2 FQGNSA. This CDR3 region has 16 residues. The CDR3 DNA sequence: TGTGCCAGCAGCTTAGAGGGACGGAGACTAGCCGGTGAGCAGTTCTTC. Translation gives CASSLEGRRLAGEQFF.

CDR3 sequence: CASSDPEASTDTQYF. In nucleotides, the CDR3 is TGCGCCAGCAGTGATCCTGAAGCTAGCACAGATACGCAGTATTTT. V gene TRBV10-1 combines with J gene TRBJ2-3; no definite D call. Germline values: CDR1 WNHNN, CDR2 SYGVQD (reference sequence). The CDR3 is made up of 15 amino acids. Trimming left V 3 bases short and J 0 bases short, with 10 bases between.

This clone was recorded a few times. The rearrangement links TRBV18 to TRBJ1-3; no definite D call. V was cut by 3 bases and J by 6 bases, with 9 bases left in between. The CDR3 covers 13 residues. Germline V gene lookup returns CDR1 KGHSH and CDR2 LQKENI. CDR3 protein: CASSPGAENTIYF. DNA of the CDR3: TGTGCCAGCTCACCCGGAGCGGAAAACACCATATATTTT.

The count of this clone is one. The chain links TRBV7-3 to TRBJ2-1; 14 bases fit TRBD2. The germline CDR1 and CDR2 sequences are SGHTA and FQGTGA. This CDR3 has 15 residues. The junction had 7 bases not matched to a gene; V was cut back by 8 bases and J by 7 bases. The DNA for the CDR3 is TGTGCCAGCTTCCCCGGGACTAGCGGGAGTAATGAGCAGTTCTTC. Amino acids: CASFPGTSGSNEQFF. Drawing the rest from reference TRBV7-3 and TRBJ2-1, the complete variable domain is GAGVSQTPSNKVTEKGKYVELRCDPISGHTALYWYRQSLGQGPEFLIYFQGTGAADDSGLPNDRFFAVRPEGSVSTLKIQRTERGDSAVYLCASFPGTSGSNEQFFGPGTRLTVL.

This clone was seen a single time. The V call is TRBV5-4, the J call TRBJ2-3; D unclear. CDR1 and CDR2 from the germline V gene are SGHNT and YYREEE (reference sequence). The CDR3 consists of 15 residues. With 1 base removed from V and 4 bases from J, the gap between germline ends came to 13 bases. CDR3 DNA: TGTGCCAGCAGCTTGAGGACCCCTGGAGCAGATACGCAGTATTTT. This encodes CASSLRTPGADTQYF.

This clone appeared once. The V and J genes are TRBV19 and TRBJ2-1, with 7 bases that match TRBD2. V gave up 3 bases and J gave up 9 bases; unmatched junction bases: 14. This CDR3 has 16 amino acids. The V gene's germline CDR1 is LNHDA and CDR2 SQIVND (reference sequence). This CDR3 reads CASSMAGRLAVTEQFF. The CDR3 region has the DNA TGTGCCAGTAGTATGGCCGGGAGGTTAGCGGTGACTGAGCAGTTCTTC.

Regarding this clone: The sample contains more than one DNA sequence encoding this CDR3. The CDR3 loop reads CASSLVPGGTEAFF. The CDR3, as DNA: TGCGCCAGCAGCTTGGTCCCTGGGGGCACTGAAGCTTTCTTT. The J gene is TRBJ1-1, the V gene TRBV5-1; possible D gene TRBD1, 5 bases. V lost 0 bases to trimming and J lost 4 bases, with 10 bases between them. Germline CDR1 reads SGHRS; CDR2 reads YFSETQ. The CDR3 covers 14 residues.